The 30 T cell receptor beta chains given below trace back to one sample, sequenced in a study of blood T cell repertoires in COVID-19. Some clones are missing from TCRdb's copy, which holds only in-frame ones; the method was immunoSEQ multiplex PCR. There are over 100,000 clones in the sample; 70% to 90% occur only once, and less than 1.5% lies in the top ten. The specimen was peripheral blood. The receptor set was obtained from a human donor in a cohort sampled during active COVID-19.

The chain is built from TRBV5-1 and TRBJ2-1, with 10 nucleotides matching TRBD1. The CDR3 length is 15 residues. With 4 bases clipped from V and 8 bases from J, the junction kept 9 bases outside the gene matches. Per the germline V gene, CDR1 is SGHRS and CDR2 is YFSETQ. CDR3 residues: CASSPWDRGRDEQFF. The DNA for the CDR3 is TGCGCCAGCAGCCCATGGGACAGGGGCAGGGATGAGCAGTTCTTC.

The chain recombines TRBV12-3 or TRBV12-4 with TRBJ1-1; the D is unclear. CDR3 length: 12 amino acids. V shed 6 bases and J shed 6 bases, with 11 bases lying between them. The CDR3 sequence is CASRPSESEAFF. The CDR3 DNA reads TGTGCCAGCAGGCCAAGCGAGTCTGAAGCTTTCTTT.

The chain links TRBV5-4 to TRBJ2-5; 10 bases fit TRBD2. Germline CDR1 reads SGHNT; CDR2 reads YYREEE (reference sequence). V was pared by 1 base and J by 5 bases, with 5 bases of the junction left unmatched. The CDR3 is made up of 15 amino acids. CDR3 loop: CASSLRTSGGETQYF. In DNA, the CDR3 is TGTGCCAGCAGCTTGAGGACTAGCGGTGGGGAGACCCAGTACTTC.

The chain combines TRBV19 with TRBJ1-5; D remains ambiguous. V dropped 8 bases and J dropped 0 bases, with 5 bases sitting between them. The CDR3 is 12 amino acids. The germline V gene has CDR1 LNHDA and CDR2 SQIVND (reference sequence). The CDR3 loop is CASGHSNQPQHF. DNA for the CDR3: TGTGCCAGTGGGCATAGCAATCAGCCCCAGCATTTT.

The rearrangement links TRBV6-5 to TRBJ1-4; maybe TRBD1 (6 bases). The ends were cut back, 4 bases at V and 0 bases at J, with 9 bases in the middle. Germline assignment: CDR1 MNHEY and CDR2 SVGAGI. This CDR3 spans 15 amino acids. In DNA form, the CDR3 reads TGTGCCAGCAGTTCCAAGGGGGCAACTAATGAAAAACTGTTTTTT. It codes for CASSSKGATNEKLFF.

The chain uses TRBV24-1 and TRBJ2-1; D not certain. The CDR3 length is 16 residues. V gave up 3 bases and J gave up 0 bases, with 11 bases separating them. Germline V CDR1 and CDR2: KGHDR, SFDVKD. DNA of the CDR3: TGTGCCACCAGTGATGCGGTCGTGAGCTCCTACAATGAGCAGTTCTTC. Translation: CATSDAVVSSYNEQFF.

The chain employs TRBV5-1 and TRBJ2-7; D call uncertain. Trimming removed 4 bases at V and 2 bases at J, with 7 bases between. This CDR3 has 12 residues. CDR1 is SGHRS and CDR2 is YFSETQ in the germline V gene. The CDR3 here is CASSQSTYEQYF. Written as DNA, the CDR3 is TGCGCCAGCAGCCAAAGCACCTACGAGCAGTACTTC.

This clone was picked up many times. The CDR3 spells CASSPRTGAVGYGYTF. In DNA form, the CDR3 reads TGCGCCAGCAGCCCTCGGACAGGGGCAGTCGGCTATGGCTACACCTTC. V gene TRBV5-1 combines with J gene TRBJ1-2; 9 bases are shared with TRBD1. V lost 4 bases to trimming and J lost 4 bases; unmatched junction nucleotides: 11. The germline CDR1 and CDR2 sequences are SGHRS and YFSETQ. The CDR3 loop spans 16 amino acids.

J is TRBJ1-5 and V is TRBV19, with D perhaps matching TRBD1 (5 bases). Trimming cost V 1 base and J 7 bases, with 8 bases left between them. The CDR3 covers 13 residues. Germline V gene lookup returns CDR1 LNHDA and CDR2 SQIVND (reference sequence). CDR3 amino acids: CASSIARGQPQHF. The CDR3 nucleotides read TGTGCCAGTAGTATAGCTAGGGGACAGCCCCAGCATTTT.

The chain links TRBV19 to TRBJ1-1; TRBD1 matches at 8 bases. Per germline, CDR1 LNHDA and CDR2 SQIVND (reference sequence). V dropped 5 bases and J dropped 6; count of bases not matched to a gene: 8. The CDR3 sequence is 14 residues long. CDR3 in amino acids: CASSGDRGPPEAFF. The CDR3 DNA is TGTGCCAGTAGTGGCGACAGGGGACCACCTGAAGCTTTCTTT.

The CDR3 DNA is TGTGCCAGCAGCTCAGGGCTCACGAGCGGGCAAGAGACCCAGTACTTC. Its protein product is CASSSGLTSGQETQYF. This chain joins TRBV5-4 and TRBJ2-5; a possible D gene is TRBD2 (6 bases). The CDR3 has 16 residues. With 3 bases removed from V and 2 bases from J, the gap between germline ends came to 17 bases. Germline-derived CDR1 and CDR2 are SGHNT and YYREEE (reference sequence).

This clone has a handful of counts. The CDR3 protein is CSASPSGQQQYF. The CDR3 nucleotides are TGCAGTGCTAGTCCGTCAGGGCAGCAGCAGTATTTT. J is TRBJ2-3 and V is TRBV20-1; TRBD1 is a possible D gene (5 bases). Between the trimmed V and J ends, which lost 3 bases and 11 bases, there was a span of 15 bases. There are 12 residues in the CDR3. The germline V gene has CDR1 DFQATT and CDR2 SNEGSKA (reference sequence).

The genes are TRBV4-1 and TRBJ1-1; D not resolved. Germline CDR1 and CDR2: MGHRA and YSYEKL. The CDR3 is 13 amino acids. The V end lost 0 bases, the J end lost 11 bases, and 13 bases lay between the germline ends. This CDR3 reads CASSQDSRVEAFF. CDR3 DNA sequence: TGCGCCAGCAGCCAAGACAGTCGGGTGGAGGCTTTCTTT.

The J gene is TRBJ2-2, the V gene TRBV19, with 8 positions matching TRBD2. The CDR3 sequence is 17 residues long. Germline V CDR1 and CDR2: LNHDA, SQIVND (reference sequence). The J segment lost 0 bases and the V segment lost 8 bases, leaving 11 bases of the junction unmatched. The CDR3 reads CASLPNAGGTNTGELFF. CDR3 DNA sequence: TGTGCCAGTCTACCCAATGCGGGGGGCACGAACACCGGGGAGCTGTTTTTT.

This clone was seen only a few times. The J gene is TRBJ2-1, the V gene TRBV11-3, with 9 bases aligning to TRBD1. J lost 7 bases, V lost 1 base, and 14 bases had no gene match. The CDR3 runs to 18 residues. Germline V gives CDR1 SGHNT, CDR2 YENEEA. CDR3 sequence (DNA): TGTGCCAGCAGCTTAGGGCAAGCCGGGACAGGGATATTGAATGAGCAGTTCTTC. This codes for CASSLGQAGTGILNEQFF.

This clone was detected only a few times. The gene calls are TRBV14 and TRBJ1-4, with 7 nucleotides matching TRBD1. Germline CDR1 SGHDN, CDR2 FVKESK. This CDR3 spans 15 amino acids. The V segment lost 4 bases and the J segment 4 bases; nucleotides outside the gene matches: 6. This CDR3 is CASSPGQTLNEKLFF. Here the CDR3 DNA reads TGTGCCAGCAGCCCGGGACAGACCCTTAATGAAAAACTGTTTTTT.

The CDR3 DNA sequence: TGTGCCAGCACCCGCGGGACGCGAGAGACCCAGTACTTC. Protein product: CASTRGTRETQYF. The chain employs TRBV12-3 or TRBV12-4 and TRBJ2-5; D possibly corresponds to TRBD2 (6 bases). The ends were cut back, 7 bases at V and 4 bases at J, with 13 bases in the middle. The CDR3 length is 13 residues.

The rearrangement joins TRBV4-1 to TRBJ2-7; 11 bases match TRBD2. Looked up from germline, CDR1 is MGHRA and CDR2 is YSYEKL. The V segment lost 0 bases and the J segment 3 bases; nucleotides outside the gene matches: 4. There are 16 residues in the CDR3. CDR3 sequence: CASSQERLAGYYEQYF. In DNA, the CDR3 is TGCGCCAGCAGCCAAGAACGACTAGCGGGATACTACGAGCAGTACTTC.

The chain combines TRBV25-1 with TRBJ2-7, with 9 nucleotides matching TRBD2. The CDR3 length is 12 residues. Germline CDR1 and CDR2: MGHDK and SYGVNS. V was pared by 11 bases and J by 5 bases, with 7 bases of the junction left unmatched. CDR3 loop: CACGGGGNEQYF. CDR3 sequence (DNA): TGTGCCTGCGGGGGGGGAGGGAACGAGCAGTACTTC.

This sequence joins TRBV7-3 and TRBJ2-1; TRBD2 aligns across 14 bases. With 4 bases clipped from V and 4 bases from J, the junction kept 3 bases outside the gene matches. Germline lookup yields CDR1 SGHTA and CDR2 FQGTGA. The CDR3 runs 16 residues. CDR3 in amino acids: CASSSGTSGSYNEQFF. Here the CDR3 DNA reads TGTGCCAGCAGCTCTGGGACTAGCGGGAGTTACAATGAGCAGTTCTTC.

This clone was counted a single time. The chain is built from TRBV27 and TRBJ1-1; D unresolved. The germline V gene has CDR1 MNHEY and CDR2 SMNVEV (reference sequence). The CDR3 contains 13 residues. V gave up 4 bases and J gave up 1 base, with 7 bases separating them. The CDR3, as DNA: TGTGCCAGCAGTTCTTCCCGGAACACTGAAGCTTTCTTT. Residues: CASSSSRNTEAFF.

The chain carries TRBV24-1 and TRBJ2-6; possible D gene TRBD2, 6 bases. Germline assignment: CDR1 KGHDR and CDR2 SFDVKD. The ends were cut back, 9 bases at V and 2 bases at J, with 7 bases in the middle. The CDR3 length is 13 residues. CDR3 sequence (DNA): TGTGCCACCGGGACTCCTGGGGCCAACGTCCTGACTTTC. It translates to CATGTPGANVLTF.

The J gene is TRBJ2-7, the V gene TRBV2; D perhaps matches TRBD2 (6 bases). Germline V gene sequence: CDR1 SNHLY, CDR2 FYNNEI. The CDR3 sequence is 16 residues long. V lost 2 bases and J lost 1, with 15 bases in between. The CDR3 DNA follows: TGTGCCAGCAGTGAACTCGGGACTTACGGTTCCTACGAGCAGTACTTC. Protein product: CASSELGTYGSYEQYF.

This clone is a singleton in its sample. The genes are TRBV6-2 or TRBV6-3 and TRBJ2-1; no reliable D call. V was pared by 3 bases and J by 6 bases, with 12 bases between. Germline CDR1 reads MNHEY; CDR2 reads SVGEGT. The CDR3 spans 14 residues. The DNA for the CDR3 is TGTGCCAGCAGTTATCCAGCTTGGGCCAATGAGCAGTTCTTC. The encoded protein is CASSYPAWANEQFF.

This chain connects TRBV2 to TRBJ2-3; weak D call: TRBD2 (5 bases). V lost 0 bases to trimming and J lost 4 bases, with 8 bases between them. Germline assignment: CDR1 SNHLY and CDR2 FYNNEI. The CDR3 runs 14 residues. In DNA, the CDR3 is TGTGCCAGCAGTGAAGCGCTAGCTGCAGATACGCAGTATTTT. Its protein is CASSEALAADTQYF. Using reference TRBV2 and TRBJ2-3 for the parts outside the CDR3, the full variable domain is EPEVTQTPSHQVTQMGQEVILRCVPISNHLYFYWYRQILGQKVEFLVSFYNNEISEKSEIFDDQFSVERPDGSNFTLKIRSTKLEDSAMYFCASSEALAADTQYFGPGTRLTVL.

J is TRBJ1-1 and V is TRBV7-6; unclear D gene. There are 15 residues in the CDR3. Germline V lookup: CDR1 SGHVS, CDR2 FNYEAQ. V lost 0 bases and J 0 bases, leaving 8 bases between the germline ends. The CDR3 is CASSLASGMNTEAFF. CDR3 in DNA: TGTGCCAGCAGCTTAGCGTCAGGCATGAACACTGAAGCTTTCTTT.

The V gene is TRBV18, the J gene TRBJ2-7, with 8 bases lining up with TRBD2. The CDR3 sequence is 15 residues long. Trimming at V came to 3 bases and at J to 3 bases, leaving 7 bases not matched to a gene. The germline V gene encodes CDR1 KGHSH and CDR2 LQKENI. The CDR3 region has the DNA TGTGCCAGCTCACCGGTAGCGGGGCCACTCTACGAGCAGTACTTC. Residues: CASSPVAGPLYEQYF. Full variable domain (missing parts from reference TRBV18 and TRBJ2-7): NAGVMQNPRHLVRRRGQEARLRCSPMKGHSHVYWYRQLPEEGLKFMVYLQKENIIDESGMPKERFSAEFPKEGPSILRIQQVVRGDSAAYFCASSPVAGPLYEQYFGPGTRLTVT.

The V call is TRBV5-4, the J call TRBJ2-3; possibly TRBD1 for D (6 bases). Deletions cut 7 bases from V and 3 bases from J, with 9 bases between. Germline V gene lookup returns CDR1 SGHNT and CDR2 YYREEE (reference sequence). The CDR3 length is 12 residues. Written as DNA, the CDR3 is TGTGCCAGCGGGGGCCCGACAGATACGCAGTATTTT. Translation: CASGGPTDTQYF.

The J gene is TRBJ2-3, the V gene TRBV2; D unclear. From germline, CDR1 is SNHLY and CDR2 FYNNEI. The CDR3 consists of 15 residues. V was clipped by 4 bases and J by 2 bases, with 13 bases between them. The CDR3 region is CASSVYRRNTDTQYF. DNA of the CDR3: TGTGCCAGCAGTGTTTACAGACGAAACACAGATACGCAGTATTTT.

The rearrangement joins TRBV9 to TRBJ2-3; D unresolved. Germline V CDR1 and CDR2: SGDLS, YYNGEE. The CDR3 contains 14 residues. The V gene lost 2 bases and the J gene lost 2 bases, with 9 bases spanning the gap. The CDR3 nucleotides are TGTGCCAGCAGCGTGTTCCCTCTCACAGATACGCAGTATTTT. Encoded protein: CASSVFPLTDTQYF.